Here is one T cell receptor beta chain with its context. Trimming cost V 3 bases and J 9 bases; bases outside gene matches: 0. The germline V gene encodes CDR1 MDHEN and CDR2 SYDVKM. CDR3 length equals 11 residues. This specimen belongs to a study of shared clonotypes between healthy human individuals. Sequenced by immunoSEQ multiplex PCR; TCRdb stores in-frame clones only, minus some. The table shows about 1.5 million clones, with roughly 96% occurring only once. The receptor was derived from a man aged 25-45 years in good health. The sequencing input was naive CD4+ T cells sorted from blood. The subset denotes: CD45RA+ positively selected. V is TRBV28 and J is TRBJ2-3; TRBD2 agrees at 7 bases. As DNA, the CDR3 is TGTGCCAGCAGTTTGACTAGCACGCAGTATTTT. Translation: CASSLTSTQYF.